This T cell receptor (beta chain) emerged from a study of monozygotic twins with inflammatory bowel disease. Study-level points and caveats: The co-twins with IBD showed lower TCRbeta diversity (inverse Simpson) than their healthy siblings. No single strong signal or clonotype associated with IBD was supported.

UMIs that included a 6-nucleotide sample barcode were added by template switching, which took place during cDNA synthesis. Reanalyzing the 5' RACE reads, TCRdb keeps one entry per CDR3 protein, without DNA. This sample's clone table lists about 200,000 distinct CDR3 sequences. Germline V gene lookup returns CDR1 SGHDT and CDR2 YYEEEE. The CDR3 spans 15 residues. With respect to this clonotype: Its target is unknown.

Sequencing was done on a sample of blood. J is TRBJ1-1 and V is TRBV5-6. This receptor was obtained from a human donor with ulcerative colitis or Crohn's disease, or a healthy co-twin of an affected twin (not recorded which). CDR3 region: CASSLVAGGRTEAFF.